The subject of this entry is one T cell receptor (beta chain). Deletions cut 1 base from V and 7 bases from J, with 7 bases between. The CDR3 sequence is 11 residues long. The V gene's germline CDR1 is DFQATT and CDR2 SNEGSKA (reference sequence). This sample was taken from a study of Ad26.COV2.S vaccination and SARS-CoV-2 variants. This sample's treatment: approximately 18 received Ad26.COV2.S at low or high dose, single or two shots; 5 received placebo; per-sample allocation not given. Repertoires come from day 63 after the first vaccine or placebo injection. The individual, an adult aged 18-55 years, was a donor in Boston. Data came from immunoSEQ multiplex PCR; TCRdb stores just in-frame clones and leaves some out. This table holds roughly 420,000 clones, roughly 90% found once.

The clonotype comes from a person between 18 and 65 years old who received the Ad26.COV2.S COVID-19 vaccine or a placebo. This chain connects TRBV20-1 to TRBJ1-1; D unclear. The material was peripheral blood, obtained in a trial of Ad26.COV2.S vaccine versus placebo. The CDR3 bases are TGCAGTGCTAGAGGGGCCAGTGAAGCTTTCTTT. This encodes CSARGASEAFF.